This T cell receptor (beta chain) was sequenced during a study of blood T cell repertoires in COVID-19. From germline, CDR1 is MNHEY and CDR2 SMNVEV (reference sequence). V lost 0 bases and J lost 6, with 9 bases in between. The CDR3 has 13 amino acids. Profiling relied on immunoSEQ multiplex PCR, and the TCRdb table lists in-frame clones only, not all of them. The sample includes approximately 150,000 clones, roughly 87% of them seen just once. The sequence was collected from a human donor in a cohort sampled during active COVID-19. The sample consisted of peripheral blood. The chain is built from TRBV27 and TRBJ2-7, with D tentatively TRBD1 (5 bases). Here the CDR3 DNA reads TGTGCCAGCAGTTTATCGATAGGGGCCGAGCAGTACTTC. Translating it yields CASSLSIGAEQYF.